This T cell receptor beta chain was identified during a study of T cells in Graves' hyperthyroidism and ophthalmopathy. The table lists this clonotype with many counts. The antigen is not known. Amplification of TCR beta CDR3 regions was performed using RNA transcripts as template. In the first-round RT-PCR of the TCR CDR3, the HTBI primer set was used. One entry per CDR3 protein, called by TCRdb with MiXCR from the multiplex PCR reads. The sample yields about 110,000 distinct CDR3 sequences, around a sixth seen once. The CDR3 runs to 12 residues. Trimming stripped 5 bases from V and 4 bases from J, with 8 bases between. Germline V gene lookup returns CDR1 MDHEN and CDR2 SYDVKM. Whole-study findings and limits: Most clonotypes expanded in thyroid above 0.001 were likewise present in blood.

A patient was excluded if there was uncontrolled infection, other autoimmune disease, pregnancy or lactation. The sample was blood. The rearrangement links TRBV28 to TRBJ1-1, with a possible D match to TRBD1 (6 bases). This clonotype originated in a woman in her forties or fifties with Graves' hyperthyroidism. The CDR3 loop is CASSPQGTEAFF. Written as DNA, the CDR3 is TGTGCCAGCAGTCCACAGGGCACTGAAGCTTTCTTT.